This passage covers 29 T cell receptor beta chains from one sample sequenced in a study of shared clonotypes between healthy human individuals. Naive CD8 cells comprised CD45RO-negative, CCR7-positively selected cells, excluding terminally differentiated effector memory CD45RA+ cells. Profiled with immunoSEQ multiplex PCR; TCRdb holds only in-frame clones, not every one. The sample carries about 2.1 million clones, 93% recorded once. The sequenced sample consisted of naive CD8+ T cells from PBMCs. The origin of the receptors is a man between 18 and 29 years old in good health. Some clones in this sample may be carry-over from other donors' samples.

The chain is built from TRBV7-2 and TRBJ2-7, with 9 nucleotides matching TRBD2. With 4 bases clipped from V and 4 bases from J, the junction kept 8 bases outside the gene matches. The germline V gene encodes CDR1 SGHTA and CDR2 FQGNSA. The CDR3 is made up of 15 amino acids. The DNA of the CDR3 is TGTGCCAGCAGCTGGGGAACTAGCGGGTTTTACGAGCAGTACTTC. Residues: CASSWGTSGFYEQYF.

This chain connects TRBV5-1 to TRBJ2-3, with 7 bases identical to TRBD1. J gave up 0 bases and V 4 bases, and 11 bases lay outside the gene matches. CDR3 size: 17 residues. CDR1 is SGHRS, CDR2 YFSETQ, per germline. The CDR3 is CASSISPGTVSTDTQYF. CDR3 nucleotide sequence: TGCGCCAGCAGCATCAGTCCCGGGACAGTGAGCACAGATACGCAGTATTTT.

The V call is TRBV5-1, the J call TRBJ2-3; D remains ambiguous. Trimming cost V 4 bases and J 1 base, with 13 bases left between them. Germline CDR1 SGHRS, CDR2 YFSETQ. This CDR3 comprises 15 residues. The chain's CDR3 is CASSVDTPGTDTQYF. The DNA of the CDR3 is TGCGCCAGCAGCGTTGACACCCCTGGCACAGATACGCAGTATTTT.

This clone was seen only once. Other DNA sequences from this sample encode an identical CDR3 as well. This chain joins TRBV7-9 and TRBJ2-7; D unclear. V was shortened by 1 base and J by 0 bases, with 7 bases between the two germline ends. This CDR3 has 14 residues. Germline V lookup: CDR1 SEHNR, CDR2 FQNEAQ (reference sequence). The CDR3 DNA reads as TGTGCCAGCAGCTTAGACGGCAGCTCCTACGAGCAGTACTTC. Its protein is CASSLDGSSYEQYF.

Points on this clone: This CDR3 is also generated by other DNA sequences in the sample. The chain recombines TRBV30 with TRBJ2-1; no reliable D call. Deletions cut 1 base from V and 7 bases from J, with 5 bases between. CDR1 and CDR2 from the germline V gene are GTSNPN and SVGIG (reference sequence). The CDR3 is 11 residues long. CDR3 amino acids: CAWSGGNEQFF. The CDR3 region has the DNA TGTGCCTGGAGTGGAGGTAATGAGCAGTTCTTC.

The gene calls are TRBV19 and TRBJ2-2; the D is unclear. Germline lookup yields CDR1 LNHDA and CDR2 SQIVND (reference sequence). The length of the CDR3 is 12 residues. V was shortened by 4 bases and J by 2 bases, with 2 bases between the two germline ends. The CDR3 nucleotides are TGTGCCAGTAGTACCAACACCGGGGAGCTGTTTTTT. Protein product: CASSTNTGELFF.

This sequence joins TRBV10-1 and TRBJ2-3; D not certain. There are 15 residues in the CDR3. V shed 3 bases and J shed 0 bases, with 10 bases lying between them. CDR1 and CDR2 from the germline V gene are WNHNN and SYGVQD (reference sequence). The CDR3 reads CASSDRAVSTDTQYF. In DNA, the CDR3 is TGCGCCAGCAGTGATCGGGCGGTGAGCACAGATACGCAGTATTTT.

The rearrangement links TRBV29-1 to TRBJ2-7, with D uncertain. V gave up 7 bases and J gave up 7 bases, with 17 bases separating them. The CDR3 contains 12 residues. Germline CDR1 and CDR2: SQVTM and ANQGSEA. The CDR3 reads CSGGPHGREQYF. CDR3 sequence (DNA): TGCAGCGGTGGGCCCCATGGTCGGGAGCAGTACTTC.

To note about this clone: A much larger clone lies one base from this, so it may be a read error. This sample also contains other DNA sequences that code for the same CDR3. The V and J genes are TRBV9 and TRBJ2-7; D is uncertain. The CDR3 length is 11 residues. Germline V gene lookup returns CDR1 SGDLS and CDR2 YYNGEE. The V end was cut by 3 bases, the J end by 3 bases, with 4 bases between. CDR3 residues: CASSGDYEQYF. For the CDR3, the DNA is TGTGCCAGCAGCGGCGACTACGAGCAGTACTTC.

This clone is a singleton in its sample. The rearrangement joins TRBV7-8 to TRBJ1-2; 7 nucleotides match TRBD1. The CDR3 consists of 15 residues. The junction had 10 bases not matched to a gene; V was cut back by 5 bases and J by 4 bases. CDR1 and CDR2 (germline): SGHVS, FQNEAQ. The CDR3 nucleotides read TGTGCCAGCAGCCCCCGGGGAGGGGGCATCTATGGCTACACCTTC. Translated: CASSPRGGGIYGYTF.

The chain carries TRBV7-6 and TRBJ2-1; maybe TRBD2 (6 bases). Germline values: CDR1 SGHVS, CDR2 FNYEAQ. This CDR3 comprises 18 residues. Trimming shortened V by 1 base and J by 5 bases, and 21 bases separated the two germline ends. CDR3 DNA sequence: TGTGCCAGCAGCTTAGTGTGGTTGGTTACTAGCAGGGACAATGAGCAGTTCTTC. Translating gives CASSLVWLVTSRDNEQFF.

Of note for this clone: Other DNA sequences of this sample code for an identical CDR3. This chain connects TRBV7-9 to TRBJ2-1; D uncertain. There are 12 residues in the CDR3. Between the trimmed V and J ends, which lost 2 bases and 8 bases, there was a span of 7 bases. The germline gives CDR1 SEHNR, CDR2 FQNEAQ (reference sequence). The CDR3 DNA is TGTGCCAGCAGCTTACCAGGAGATGAGCAGTTCTTC. It specifies CASSLPGDEQFF. Drawing the rest from reference TRBV7-9 and TRBJ2-1, the complete variable domain is DTGVSQNPRHKITKRGQNVTFRCDPISEHNRLYWYRQTLGQGPEFLTYFQNEAQLEKSRLLSDRFSAERPKGSFSTLEIQRTEQGDSAMYLCASSLPGDEQFFGPGTRLTVL.

This chain joins TRBV25-1 and TRBJ2-7, with 7 bases that match TRBD2. The CDR3 contains 13 residues. Germline V gene data show CDR1 as MGHDK and CDR2 as SYGVNS. V lost 6 bases, J lost 5 bases, and 7 bases stayed unmatched. CDR3 DNA: TGTGCCAGCAGCCGGGACTATTCTGACGAGCAGTACTTC. Protein sequence: CASSRDYSDEQYF.

In its sample, this clone was seen once. The chain carries TRBV7-9 and TRBJ2-2; 7 bases map to TRBD1. This CDR3 region has 14 residues. V lost 6 bases and J lost 6; bases outside the gene matches: 7. Germline V CDR1 and CDR2: SEHNR, FQNEAQ (reference sequence). CDR3 sequence: CASSQLTGPGELFF. CDR3 sequence (DNA): TGTGCCAGCAGTCAATTGACAGGGCCCGGGGAGCTGTTTTTT.

V and J are TRBV7-8 and TRBJ2-4; D not resolved. This CDR3 has 15 amino acids. In germline, CDR1 is SGHVS, CDR2 FQNEAQ. Trimming cost V 4 bases and J 1 base, with 11 bases left between them. The CDR3 loop is CASSSPLRAKNIQYF. CDR3 nucleotides: TGTGCCAGCAGCTCCCCCCTGCGGGCCAAAAACATTCAGTACTTC.

The rearrangement links TRBV30 to TRBJ2-1; no clear D gene. V lost 2 bases and J lost 8, with 7 bases in between. From germline, CDR1 is GTSNPN and CDR2 SVGIG (reference sequence). This CDR3 contains 11 residues. The CDR3 region is CAWSPDHEQFF. The CDR3 DNA reads TGTGCCTGGAGTCCCGACCATGAGCAGTTCTTC.

Here the CDR3 reads CAISESGGYSYNEQFF. DNA for the CDR3: TGTGCCATCAGTGAGTCGGGGGGGTACTCCTACAATGAGCAGTTCTTC. This chain joins TRBV10-3 and TRBJ2-1; 7 bases match TRBD2. Per the germline V gene, CDR1 is ENHRY and CDR2 is SYGVKD. The V gene end was trimmed by 0 bases and the J gene end by 0 bases; junction bases not matched to a gene: 2. CDR3 size: 16 residues.

The chain is built from TRBV10-3 and TRBJ2-2; possibly TRBD1 for D (5 bases). The CDR3 is 17 residues long. Looked up from germline, CDR1 is ENHRY and CDR2 is SYGVKD. V lost 10 bases and J lost 0, with 21 bases in between. The CDR3: CANQLGLAPANTGELFF. DNA of the CDR3: TGTGCCAACCAACTGGGGCTTGCACCTGCGAACACCGGGGAGCTGTTTTTT.

This chain connects TRBV27 to TRBJ2-1, with 15 bases fitting TRBD2. Germline CDR1 and CDR2: MNHEY and SMNVEV (reference sequence). The CDR3 is 15 residues long. Trimming took 5 bases from V and 7 from J; bases not matched to a gene: 3. The CDR3 DNA is TGTGCCAGCAGTATAGGGACTAGCGGGAGGAATGAGCAGTTCTTC. It yields the protein CASSIGTSGRNEQFF.

V is TRBV27 and J is TRBJ2-5; possible D gene TRBD1, 7 bases. Germline CDR1 is MNHEY and CDR2 is SMNVEV (reference sequence). The V end lost 8 bases, the J end lost 5 bases, and 24 bases lay between the germline ends. The CDR3 is made up of 16 amino acids. The CDR3 region has the DNA TGTGCCAGCTCCCCCGGGACAGCTTGGGAGGTGGAGACCCAGTACTTC. Protein sequence: CASSPGTAWEVETQYF.

V gene TRBV5-8 combines with J gene TRBJ2-7; tentatively, D is TRBD1 (6 bases). In germline, CDR1 is SGHTS, CDR2 YDEGEE. The CDR3 consists of 16 residues. V dropped 1 base and J dropped 5 bases, with 19 bases sitting between them. The CDR3 DNA sequence: TGTGCCAGCAGCTTGCCAGTTGGACAGCTGACAAACGAGCAGTACTTC. Translating it yields CASSLPVGQLTNEQYF.

The sample holds one count of this clone. The same CDR3 also results from other DNA sequences found in this sample. V and J are TRBV27 and TRBJ2-7; 8 bases line up with TRBD2. This CDR3 spans 14 amino acids. Per the germline V gene, CDR1 is MNHEY and CDR2 is SMNVEV (reference sequence). The V gene end was trimmed by 8 bases and the J gene end by 0 bases; junction bases not matched to a gene: 6. The CDR3 sequence: CASRLAGSSYEQYF. Written as DNA, the CDR3 is TGTGCCAGCCGTCTAGCGGGTAGCTCCTACGAGCAGTACTTC.

The rearrangement uses TRBV27 and TRBJ2-7; possible D gene TRBD2, 6 bases. Germline V gene data show CDR1 as MNHEY and CDR2 as SMNVEV (reference sequence). The CDR3 consists of 15 residues. Between the trimmed V and J ends, which lost 5 bases and 3 bases, there was a span of 17 bases. CDR3 sequence reads: CASSSRDSRNYEQYF. CDR3 nucleotides: TGTGCCAGCAGTAGCCGGGACTCAAGAAACTACGAGCAGTACTTC.

The chain employs TRBV7-9 and TRBJ2-7; TRBD1 agrees at 8 bases. The CDR3 runs 13 residues. Germline loops: CDR1 SEHNR, CDR2 FQNEAQ (reference sequence). The V segment lost 5 bases and the J segment 4 bases; nucleotides outside the gene matches: 4. CDR3 sequence: CASSHRGWYEQYF. CDR3 DNA: TGTGCCAGCAGCCACAGGGGGTGGTACGAGCAGTACTTC. The full variable domain, in which reference TRBV7-9 and TRBJ2-7 provide the parts outside the CDR3, is DTGVSQNPRHKITKRGQNVTFRCDPISEHNRLYWYRQTLGQGPEFLTYFQNEAQLEKSRLLSDRFSAERPKGSFSTLEIQRTEQGDSAMYLCASSHRGWYEQYFGPGTRLTVT.

The chain links TRBV9 to TRBJ1-3; TRBD1 aligns across 7 bases. Trimming removed 3 bases from V and 0 bases from J; junction bases left unmatched: 9. The CDR3 covers 17 residues. Germline values: CDR1 SGDLS, CDR2 YYNGEE. CDR3 bases: TGTGCCAGCAGCGCCGGGACAGACAGGAGCTCTGGAAACACCATATATTTT. As protein: CASSAGTDRSSGNTIYF.

The rearrangement uses TRBV5-1 and TRBJ2-7, with D uncertain. Germline V gene lookup returns CDR1 SGHRS and CDR2 YFSETQ. The CDR3 consists of 12 residues. V shed 3 bases and J shed 6 bases, with 10 bases lying between them. The CDR3 here is CASSWGVGEQYF. CDR3 DNA sequence: TGCGCCAGCAGCTGGGGTGTTGGCGAGCAGTACTTC. Full variable domain (outside the CDR3, taken from reference TRBV5-1 and TRBJ2-7): KAGVTQTPRYLIKTRGQQVTLSCSPISGHRSVSWYQQTPGQGLQFLFEYFSETQRNKGNFPGRFSGRQFSNSRSEMNVSTLELGDSALYLCASSWGVGEQYFGPGTRLTVT.

This chain joins TRBV27 and TRBJ2-1; 9 bases align to TRBD2. The CDR3 sequence is 14 residues long. The trim removed 5 bases at V and 6 bases at J, leaving 5 bases unmatched. From germline, CDR1 is MNHEY and CDR2 SMNVEV (reference sequence). Here the CDR3 reads CASSTTSGANEQFF. The DNA for the CDR3 is TGTGCCAGCAGTACGACTAGCGGCGCCAATGAGCAGTTCTTC.

The CDR3 DNA is TGTGCCAGCAGCCAAGATGAGAATTCACCCCTCCACTTT. Protein product: CASSQDENSPLHF. The rearrangement joins TRBV4-2 to TRBJ1-6; D gene uncertain. This CDR3 is 13 amino acids long. V lost 0 bases and J lost 7, with 4 bases in between. Germline V gene lookup returns CDR1 LGHNA and CDR2 YNFKEQ.

This clone has just one count. This rearrangement joins TRBV21-1 to TRBJ2-6. TRBV21-1 represents a pseudogene. The length of the CDR3 is 18 residues. CDR3 in DNA: TGTGCCAGCAGCAAAAGGATTCGACCGCCCTCTGGGGCCAACGTCCTGACTTTC. Protein sequence: CASSKRIRPPSGANVLTF.